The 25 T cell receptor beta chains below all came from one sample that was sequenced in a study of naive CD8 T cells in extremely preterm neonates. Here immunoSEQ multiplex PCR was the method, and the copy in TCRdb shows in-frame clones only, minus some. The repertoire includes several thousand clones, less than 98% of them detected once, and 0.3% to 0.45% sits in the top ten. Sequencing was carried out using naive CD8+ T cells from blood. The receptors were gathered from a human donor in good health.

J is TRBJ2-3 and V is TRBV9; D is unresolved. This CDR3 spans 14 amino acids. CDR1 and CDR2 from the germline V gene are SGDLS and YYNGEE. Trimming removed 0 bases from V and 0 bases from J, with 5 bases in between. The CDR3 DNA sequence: TGTGCCAGCAGCGTAGAACAGAGCACAGATACGCAGTATTTT. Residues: CASSVEQSTDTQYF.

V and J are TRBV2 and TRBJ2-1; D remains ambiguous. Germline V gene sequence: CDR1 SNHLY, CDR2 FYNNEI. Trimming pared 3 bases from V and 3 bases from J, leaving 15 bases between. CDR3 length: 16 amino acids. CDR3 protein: CASSDPGGIDYNEQFF. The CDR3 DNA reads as TGTGCCAGCAGTGATCCGGGTGGAATAGACTACAATGAGCAGTTCTTC.

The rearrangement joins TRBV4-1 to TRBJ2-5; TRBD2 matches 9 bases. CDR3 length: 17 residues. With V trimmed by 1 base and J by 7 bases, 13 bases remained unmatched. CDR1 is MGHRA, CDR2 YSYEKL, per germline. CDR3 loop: CASSQGGAGGPPGTQYF. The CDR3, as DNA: TGCGCCAGCAGCCAAGGAGGAGCGGGGGGTCCACCGGGGACCCAGTACTTC.

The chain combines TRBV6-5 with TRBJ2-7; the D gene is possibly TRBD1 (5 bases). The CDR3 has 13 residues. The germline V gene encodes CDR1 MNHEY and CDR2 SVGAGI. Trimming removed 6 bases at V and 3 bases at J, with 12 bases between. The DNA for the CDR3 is TGTGCCAGCAGAAAACCGACAGACTACGAGCAGTACTTC. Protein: CASRKPTDYEQYF.

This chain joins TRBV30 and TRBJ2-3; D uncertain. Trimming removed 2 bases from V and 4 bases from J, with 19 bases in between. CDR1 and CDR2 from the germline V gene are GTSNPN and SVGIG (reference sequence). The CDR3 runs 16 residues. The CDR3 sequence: CAWSPAVGMRPDTQYF. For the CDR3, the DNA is TGTGCCTGGAGTCCCGCGGTAGGTATGAGACCAGATACGCAGTATTTT.

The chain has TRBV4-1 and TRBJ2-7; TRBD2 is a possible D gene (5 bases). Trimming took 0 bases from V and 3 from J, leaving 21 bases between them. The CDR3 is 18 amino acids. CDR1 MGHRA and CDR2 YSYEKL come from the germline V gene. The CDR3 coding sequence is TGCGCCAGCAGCCAAGAAGAAGGGAGAGGGCATCCCGTCTACGAGCAGTACTTC. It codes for CASSQEEGRGHPVYEQYF.

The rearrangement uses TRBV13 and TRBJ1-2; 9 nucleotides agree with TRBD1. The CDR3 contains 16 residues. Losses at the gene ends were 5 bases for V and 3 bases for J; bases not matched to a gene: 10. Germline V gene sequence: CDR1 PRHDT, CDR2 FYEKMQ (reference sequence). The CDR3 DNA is TGTGCCAGCAGCCCCTCCGGGACAGGGTATGACTATGGCTACACCTTC. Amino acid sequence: CASSPSGTGYDYGYTF.

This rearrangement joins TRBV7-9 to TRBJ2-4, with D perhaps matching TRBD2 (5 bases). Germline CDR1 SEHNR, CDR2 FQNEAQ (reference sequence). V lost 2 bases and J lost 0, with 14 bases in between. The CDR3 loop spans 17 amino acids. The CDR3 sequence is CASSLLLGSEAKNIQYF. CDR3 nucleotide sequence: TGTGCCAGCAGCTTACTTCTAGGTAGCGAAGCCAAAAACATTCAGTACTTC.

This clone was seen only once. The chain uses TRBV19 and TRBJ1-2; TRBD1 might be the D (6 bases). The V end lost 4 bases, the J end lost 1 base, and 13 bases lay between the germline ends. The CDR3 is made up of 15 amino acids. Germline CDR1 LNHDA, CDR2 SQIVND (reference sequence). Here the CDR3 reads CASSKQGRDNYGYTF. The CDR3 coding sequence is TGTGCCAGTAGTAAACAGGGTAGGGATAACTATGGCTACACCTTC.

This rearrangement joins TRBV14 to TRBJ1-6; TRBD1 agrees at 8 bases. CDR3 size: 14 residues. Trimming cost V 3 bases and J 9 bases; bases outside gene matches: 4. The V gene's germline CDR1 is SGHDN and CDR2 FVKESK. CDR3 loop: CASSQSQGGSPLHF. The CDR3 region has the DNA TGTGCCAGCAGCCAGTCACAGGGGGGTTCACCCCTCCACTTT.

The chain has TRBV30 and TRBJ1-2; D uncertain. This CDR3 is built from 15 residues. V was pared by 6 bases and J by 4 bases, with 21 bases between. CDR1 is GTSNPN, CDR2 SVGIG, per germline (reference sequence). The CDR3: CACLYVGDEVYGYTF. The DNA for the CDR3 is TGTGCCTGTCTATACGTAGGTGATGAGGTCTATGGCTACACCTTC.

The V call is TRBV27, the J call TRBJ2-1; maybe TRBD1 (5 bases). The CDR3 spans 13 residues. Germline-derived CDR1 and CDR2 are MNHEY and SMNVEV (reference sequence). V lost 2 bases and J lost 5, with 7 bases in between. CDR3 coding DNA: TGTGCCAGCAGTTTAGGGGCTGACAATGAGCAGTTCTTC. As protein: CASSLGADNEQFF.

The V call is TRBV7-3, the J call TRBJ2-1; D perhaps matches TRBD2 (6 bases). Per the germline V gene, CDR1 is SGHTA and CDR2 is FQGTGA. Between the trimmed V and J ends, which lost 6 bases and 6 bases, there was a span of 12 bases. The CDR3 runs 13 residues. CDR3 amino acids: CASSYLSGNEQFF. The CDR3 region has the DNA TGTGCCAGCAGTTACCTTAGCGGCAATGAGCAGTTCTTC.

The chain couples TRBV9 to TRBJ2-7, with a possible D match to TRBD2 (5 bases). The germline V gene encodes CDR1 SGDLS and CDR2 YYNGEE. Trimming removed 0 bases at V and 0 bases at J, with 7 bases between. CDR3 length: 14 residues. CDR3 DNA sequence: TGTGCCAGCAGCGTAGCGGGGTACTCCTACGAGCAGTACTTC. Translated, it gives CASSVAGYSYEQYF.

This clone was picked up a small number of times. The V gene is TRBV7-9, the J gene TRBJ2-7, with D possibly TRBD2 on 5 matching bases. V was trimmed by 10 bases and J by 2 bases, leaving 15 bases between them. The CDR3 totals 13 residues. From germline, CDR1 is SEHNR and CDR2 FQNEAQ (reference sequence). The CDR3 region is CAIPGLFPYEQYF. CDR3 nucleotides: TGTGCCATTCCAGGACTGTTTCCCTACGAGCAGTACTTC.

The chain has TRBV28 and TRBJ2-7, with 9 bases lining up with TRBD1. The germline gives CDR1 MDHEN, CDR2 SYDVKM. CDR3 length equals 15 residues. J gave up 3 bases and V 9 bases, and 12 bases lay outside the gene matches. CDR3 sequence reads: CASRLSLGQGYEQYF. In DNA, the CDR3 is TGTGCCAGTCGGTTATCTTTGGGACAGGGCTACGAGCAGTACTTC.

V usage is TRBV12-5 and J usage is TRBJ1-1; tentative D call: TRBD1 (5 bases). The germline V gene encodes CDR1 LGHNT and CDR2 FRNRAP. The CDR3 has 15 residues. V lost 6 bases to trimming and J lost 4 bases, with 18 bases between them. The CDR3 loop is CASGGIQDTGTEAFF. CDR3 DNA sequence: TGTGCTAGTGGCGGTATACAGGACACGGGCACTGAAGCTTTCTTT.

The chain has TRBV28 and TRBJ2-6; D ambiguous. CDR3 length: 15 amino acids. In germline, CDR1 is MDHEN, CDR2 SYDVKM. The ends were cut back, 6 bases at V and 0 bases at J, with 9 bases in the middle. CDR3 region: CASRVQISGANVLTF. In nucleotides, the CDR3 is TGTGCCAGCAGGGTACAGATCTCTGGGGCCAACGTCCTGACTTTC.

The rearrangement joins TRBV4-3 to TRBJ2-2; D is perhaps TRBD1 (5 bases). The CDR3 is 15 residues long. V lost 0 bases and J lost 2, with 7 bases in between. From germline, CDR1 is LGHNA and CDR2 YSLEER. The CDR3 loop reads CASSQDRVNTGELFF. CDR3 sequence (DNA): TGCGCCAGCAGCCAAGACAGGGTTAACACCGGGGAGCTGTTTTTT.

The DNA of the CDR3 is TGCGCCAGCAGCTTGGCTGGAGGGGGGGAGCCCCAGCATTTT. Translated: CASSLAGGGEPQHF. The chain couples TRBV5-1 to TRBJ1-5; weak D call: TRBD1 (6 bases). Germline CDR1 SGHRS, CDR2 YFSETQ. V was clipped by 0 bases and J by 8 bases, with 12 bases between them. This CDR3 spans 14 amino acids.

Here the CDR3 reads CASSQGQGKYEKLFF. CDR3 nucleotide sequence: TGCGCCAGCAGCCAAGGACAGGGGAAGTATGAAAAACTGTTTTTT. The chain combines TRBV4-1 with TRBJ1-4; TRBD1 agrees at 8 bases. This CDR3 has 15 amino acids. V gave up 1 base and J gave up 6 bases; unmatched junction bases: 4. Germline CDR1 and CDR2: MGHRA and YSYEKL.

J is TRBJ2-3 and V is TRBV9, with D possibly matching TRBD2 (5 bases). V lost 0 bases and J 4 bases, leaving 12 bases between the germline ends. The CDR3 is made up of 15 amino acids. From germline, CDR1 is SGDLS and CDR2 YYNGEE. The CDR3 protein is CASSVERGLADTQYF. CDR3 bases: TGTGCCAGCAGCGTAGAACGGGGATTAGCAGATACGCAGTATTTT.

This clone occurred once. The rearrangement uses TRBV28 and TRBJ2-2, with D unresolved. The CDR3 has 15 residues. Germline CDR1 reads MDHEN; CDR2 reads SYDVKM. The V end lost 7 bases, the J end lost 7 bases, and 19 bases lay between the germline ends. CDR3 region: CASTLWGSLGGELFF. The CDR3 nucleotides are TGTGCCAGCACTCTATGGGGTAGCTTAGGCGGGGAGCTGTTTTTT.

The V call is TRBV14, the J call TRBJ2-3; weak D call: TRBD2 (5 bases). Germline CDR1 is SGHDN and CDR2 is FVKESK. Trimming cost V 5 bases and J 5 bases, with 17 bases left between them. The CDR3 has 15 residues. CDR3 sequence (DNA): TGTGCCAGCAGCTCTATGGAGGAATCTGGAGATACGCAGTATTTT. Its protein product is CASSSMEESGDTQYF.

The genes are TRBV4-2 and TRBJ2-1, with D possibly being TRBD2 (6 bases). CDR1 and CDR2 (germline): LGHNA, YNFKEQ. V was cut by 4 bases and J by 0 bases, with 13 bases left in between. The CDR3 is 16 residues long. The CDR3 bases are TGTGCCAGCAGCCCCACAGCCGGGGGCTCCTACAATGAGCAGTTCTTC. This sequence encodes CASSPTAGGSYNEQFF.